The TCR beta chain under discussion was sequenced for a study of cytomegalovirus exposure and HLA in healthy donors (dated by TCRdb to 2016 to 2017). About the full investigation: In an earlier analysis of approximately 640 of the donors, about 260 Gb of sequence data and 120 million or so unique TCR beta sequences from about 190 million T cells were reported. An early release covering roughly 640 HLA-typed donors comprised about 300 gigabases of sequencing data and 85 million to 100 million unique TCR sequences. The genetic ancestry cluster associated with self-reported Caucasian donors included roughly 84% of the roughly 400 genotyped donors. The study aimed to test whether signatures of past pathogen exposure could be identified by cataloging public T cell receptors. The T cell repertoires of some 700 subjects were profiled by immunosequencing and related to cytomegalovirus serostatus. A separate validation cohort of 100 to 150 different subjects was used in addition to the roughly 700-subject first cohort. The study combined high-throughput TCR immunosequencing, statistical association of individual TCRs with disease status, and machine learning to predict cytomegalovirus infection status. A later analysis re-analyzed previously published TCR beta repertoires from 550 to 700 donors and added high-resolution HLA genotyping to study TCR occurrence patterns. In the later analysis, no new phenotypic data were used to find candidate immune exposures; instead, reliance was placed on TCR beta sequences and their occurrence across donors. An earlier analysis of approximately 640 of the donors applied high-throughput TCR beta sequencing to assess whether each TCR beta V gene segment acted as functional or pseudogenic. Donor age, sex, ethnicity and CMV serostatus were collected together with the repertoire data. In a later genetic analysis, genome-wide SNP genotypes for about three fifths of the roughly 670 donors were used, and that subset was treated as a discovery cohort. All discovery cohort repertoires had been generated using a single sequencing platform. HLA typing included class I and class II loci at four-digit resolution. Typing coverage varied by locus: roughly 620-640 donors for A, B, C, DRB1 and DQB1; roughly 560 for DQA1; approximately 570 for DPA1; under 490 for DPB1. Five DR-DQ haplotypes were treated as single units for association and clustering because of strong linkage in the cohort. Among some 400 genotyped donors of the cohort, an average of roughly 230,000 unique TCR beta nucleotide sequences was sequenced per donor, of which 15% to 20% were non-productive. What the authors observed across the whole study: Broadly in line with IMGT annotations, most TCR beta V segments showed up in productive rearrangements about 87% or about 30% of the time in an earlier analysis of around 550 of the donors. Most CMV-associated TCR beta chains appeared to be HLA-restricted in a later analysis, and the HLA associations seemed to be driven largely by CMV exposure. Presence/absence analyses assumed roughly uniform sequencing depth across donors, an assumption that may not hold. At a false discovery rate of 0.05, a later analysis linked under 20,000 TCR beta sequences to specific HLA alleles. In vitro tests confirmed that a few of the cytomegalovirus-associated TCR beta chains recognize cytomegalovirus antigens. An association between a missense DCLRE1C variant and V-gene and J-gene trimming of TCR beta chains was found in a later genetic analysis and replicated in an independent cohort. Strong co-occurrence of HLA alleles, especially DR and DQ, made assigning TCR associations to individual alleles difficult. HLA typing was unavailable for some donors at each locus, so association tests used only the typed subset. Some IMGT-functional V segments, including TRBV6-2 and TRBV6-3, could not be distinguished by the 87-base-pair reads and were therefore excluded. In this cohort, only TCR beta chains were sequenced, and detectable features were limited by the absence of alpha or paired-chain data. For the cohort, immune exposure information was limited to CMV serostatus. Because counts were too low, 15 to 20 rarely observed V segments, including chromosome 9 orphons, were left out of the earlier analysis of some 600 of the donors. A further reported finding was that TCR beta sequences accurately predicted the HLA-A and HLA-B alleles for most subjects in the first cohort. Linkage disequilibrium might explain the correlated functional status among segregating V segments, but an unknown experimental factor could not be ruled out. A group of highly shared sequence variants was considered likely to be a technical artifact of the sequencing pipeline. According to a later genetic analysis, donors in an Asian-associated ancestry cluster had fewer N-insertions in productive TCRs than the approximately 670-donor mean. The classifier was reported to diagnose cytomegalovirus status with high specificity and sensitivity in both the original and validation cohorts. Across donors, most TCR sequences were observed very rarely, whereas some public TCRs were present in many individuals. It was suggested by the authors that the approach could potentially be generalized to other disease states and immunological phenotypes. A later analysis found that TCR association rates varied across HLA loci, with DRB1 alleles showing the most associated TCRs and HLA-C alleles the fewest. In a later analysis, HLA-associated TCR beta chains showed more clonal expansion and lower generation probabilities than non-associated chains that were equally common. According to a later analysis, parvovirus B19, influenza, CMV and Epstein-Barr virus appeared linked to several top co-occurrence clusters. A total of some 180 TCR beta chains were listed by the study as associated with cytomegalovirus.

In total, 600 or so healthy bone marrow donors made up the cohort. At the time of sampling, all cohort members were nominally healthy, though unrecorded immune exposures were likely present. The donor tested CMV seropositive, placing the donor among the 290 or so seropositive members of the cohort. A peripheral blood sample was collected from each donor, and TCR beta sequencing was performed on peripheral blood mononuclear cells. The Qiagen DNeasy Blood Extraction Kit was used to extract genomic DNA from the blood cell samples. The germline V gene specifies KGHSH as CDR1 and LQKENI as CDR2. Including the terminal cysteine and phenylalanine, the CDR3 comprises 14 residues. This entry keeps only the CDR3 DNA: 42 bases, framed from base 1. Relative to germline, V is missing 5 bases and J is missing 8 bases, with 7 bases of the junction outside any gene match. This clone was seen a few times. No cognate antigen has been identified for it. Base qualities are missing; no much larger clone stands one base away.

The method was the immunoSEQ multiplex PCR assay. A mixture of 60 forward primers for TCR Vbeta segments and 13 reverse primers for TCR Jbeta segments was used in the multiplex PCR. Amplification of the CDR3 region of rearranged TCR beta genes was performed with a multiplex PCR assay on genomic DNA. The Illumina HiSeq System was used to sequence the amplified TCR beta libraries as 87-base-pair reads. Processing in the source paper ran as follows. A later analysis tallied around 82 million unique TCR beta chains across the 666 repertoires, and roughly 11 million of those chains were shared by two or more donors. Raw reads were error-corrected and collapsed into unique sequences by a nearest-neighbor algorithm in which closely related sequences were merged to remove PCR and sequencing errors. CDR3 sequences were aligned to IMGT reference sequences to assign V, D and J gene segments. For a sequence to be retained, a match of at least six nucleotides to both a V gene segment and a J gene segment was required. A rearrangement was called productive if the CDR3 had no stop codons and remained in frame with V and J, and every other rearrangement was called non-productive. CDR3 was defined by IMGT convention, running from the second conserved V-encoded cysteine to the conserved J-encoded phenylalanine. In an earlier analysis of some 550 of the donors, sequences lacking an unambiguous match to a single V gene segment were excluded. An earlier analysis of fewer than 750 of the donors called V segments functional above 56.7% productive rearrangements and segregating when the between-donor standard deviation exceeded 5%. A statistical classification framework was built to diagnose cytomegalovirus status from the catalog of TCR beta chain sequences. In a later analysis, TCR nucleotide sequences were compared against IMGT/GENE-DB human TR gene sequences so that V and J genes could be assigned. In a later analysis, CDR3 sequences and most-parsimonious VDJ recombination scenarios were assigned using the TCRdist pipeline. A later analysis defined each TCR beta chain by its CDR3 amino acid sequence plus V-gene family, and excluded reads lacking a unique V-gene family. As a way to deal with suspected cross-contamination and a sequencing artifact, a later analysis dropped hundreds of nucleotide sequences that were highly shared and had low generation probability. In a later analysis, a clonal expansion index for each public chain was calculated from normalized within-repertoire ranks of inferred template counts. Generation probabilities in a later analysis came from a VDJ recombination model fitted to out-of-frame rearrangements, and those results were checked against IGoR. Hypergeometric tests were used in a later analysis to score TCR-TCR, TCR-HLA and TCR-CMV co-occurrence, with a repertoire-size bias correction applied to the TCR pairs. False discovery rates were estimated in a later analysis by permuting HLA or CMV assignments 20 times. A later analysis grouped co-occurring TCRs with DBSCAN, adding TCRdist sequence similarity when clustering within HLA-allele-positive subsets. Repertoires with fewer than 30,000 or more than 120,000 public chains were left out of co-occurrence clustering, as were about five repertoires with anomalous nucleotide sharing. TCRdb re-hosts the immuneACCESS table, in-frame sequences only. Its copies lack some clones; in the studies checked, an unresolved V gene accounts for under half of them, and the cause for the rest is not known. V, J and clone size derive from that table, while D and trimming were established from the DNA sequence. This sample comprises more than 95,000 clones, roughly a tenth of them detected only once. In total, the top ten clones hold 3.5% to 5% of the sample.

The clonotype comes from a woman under 30 in good health and CMV-seropositive. The sample taken for sequencing was PBMCs. The rearranged chain carries TRBV18 and TRBJ2-1; 9 central bases correspond to TRBD2. CDR3 region: CASSSPSGIYEQFF. The sequenced DNA is TGTGCCAGCTCAAGTCCTAGCGGGATCTATGAGCAGTTCTTC.